This TCR beta chain was retrieved from a study of T cell changes during pregnancy in multiple sclerosis. Using immunoSEQ multiplex PCR, the repertoire was profiled, and TCRdb retains in-frame clones only, with some absent. This sample has nearly 110,000 clones, with 91% found just once. This material consisted of peripheral blood, taken before pregnancy. The source is a female donor with multiple sclerosis, enrolled in a pregnancy study.

The chain's CDR3 is CASSPARLETQYF. CDR3 sequence (DNA): TGTGCCAGCTCACCCGCGCGCCTCGAGACCCAGTACTTC. This chain connects TRBV18 to TRBJ2-5; D is undetermined. CDR1 and CDR2 from the germline V gene are KGHSH and LQKENI. The CDR3 loop spans 13 amino acids. V lost 3 bases, J lost 5 bases, and 10 bases lay in between.